Presented here are 2 T cell receptor beta chains from one specimen sequenced in a study of OX40 agonist ivuxolimab in advanced cancers. The method was immunoSEQ multiplex PCR; TCRdb's version includes in-frame clones alone and lacks a portion of them. The table has about 75,000 clones, around 83% seen once. Here the sequenced sample was CD4+ or CD8+ T cells sorted from blood, taken in a trial of the OX40 agonist ivuxolimab. The source is an adult with an advanced solid tumor such as melanoma, head and neck, liver or kidney cancer.

The V gene is TRBV18, the J gene TRBJ2-7; 8 nucleotides agree with TRBD2. Germline assignment: CDR1 KGHSH and CDR2 LQKENI. V shed 3 bases and J 7 bases; nucleotides not matched to a gene: 5. This CDR3 has 13 amino acids. CDR3 DNA sequence: TGTGCCAGCTCACCGGGGACTAGTAGTGAGCAGTACTTC. It specifies CASSPGTSSEQYF.

The gene calls are TRBV6-5 and TRBJ1-2; 8 bases are a match to TRBD1. V was pared by 5 bases and J by 3 bases, with 8 bases of the junction left unmatched. Germline CDR1 reads MNHEY; CDR2 reads SVGAGI. The CDR3 runs 15 residues. CDR3 sequence reads: CASSGQGRVDYGYTF. The CDR3 region has the DNA TGTGCCAGCAGTGGACAGGGAAGGGTGGACTATGGCTACACCTTC.